The 24 T cell receptor beta chains in this list originate from one sample, sequenced in a study of OX40 agonist ivuxolimab in advanced cancers. This table comes from immunoSEQ multiplex PCR, and its TCRdb copy is limited to in-frame clones, with some not included. The sample carries some 42,000 clones, 75% to 90% recorded once. The material was CD4+ or CD8+ T cells sorted from blood, obtained in a trial of the OX40 agonist ivuxolimab. Every receptor here comes from an adult with an advanced solid tumor such as melanoma, head and neck, liver or kidney cancer.

The gene calls are TRBV28 and TRBJ2-3, with TRBD1 identical over 8 bases. The trim removed 5 bases at V and 2 bases at J, leaving 3 bases unmatched. Germline V gives CDR1 MDHEN, CDR2 SYDVKM. The CDR3 is 14 residues long. The CDR3: CASSRTGLTDTQYF. CDR3 nucleotides: TGTGCCAGCAGTCGGACAGGGCTCACAGATACGCAGTATTTT. Combining the CDR3 with reference TRBV28 and TRBJ2-3 gives the whole variable domain DVKVTQSSRYLVKRTGEKVFLECVQDMDHENMFWYRQDPGLGLRLIYFSYDVKMKEKGDIPEGYSVSREKKERFSLILESASTNQTSMYLCASSRTGLTDTQYFGPGTRLTVL.

The chain recombines TRBV6-5 with TRBJ1-1, with D possibly TRBD1 on 5 matching bases. Germline-derived CDR1 and CDR2 are MNHEY and SVGAGI. The CDR3 is made up of 13 amino acids. The V end was cut by 5 bases, the J end by 5 bases, with 12 bases between. DNA for the CDR3: TGTGCCAGCAGTAGGGGCGGGGGGACTGAAGCTTTCTTT. It specifies CASSRGGGTEAFF.

The rearrangement links TRBV19 to TRBJ2-2; 9 bases are shared with TRBD1. This CDR3 has 15 residues. The germline gives CDR1 LNHDA, CDR2 SQIVND (reference sequence). Trimming took 7 bases from V and 6 from J; bases not matched to a gene: 9. The CDR3 coding sequence is TGTGCCAGTAACTCCGGGACAGGGCTGTCCGGGGAGCTGTTTTTT. Protein product: CASNSGTGLSGELFF.

This chain links TRBV7-2 with TRBJ2-7, with D perhaps matching TRBD2 (5 bases). V lost 5 bases and J 2 bases, leaving 13 bases between the germline ends. The CDR3 is 14 amino acids. Germline values: CDR1 SGHTA, CDR2 FQGNSA. The CDR3 DNA sequence: TGTGCCAGCAGCCGATCTGGAGGTCCCTACGAGCAGTACTTC. It encodes CASSRSGGPYEQYF.

In this sample, this clone turned up once. CDR3 sequence reads: CASSFKAGGLRNIQYF. Here the CDR3 DNA reads TGTGCCAGCAGTTTTAAAGCGGGAGGCCTCAGAAACATTCAGTACTTC. The chain couples TRBV27 to TRBJ2-4, with 9 bases fitting TRBD2. The CDR3 is 16 amino acids. Unmatched junction bases numbered 9, after V lost 3 bases and J lost 6 bases. The germline V gene has CDR1 MNHEY and CDR2 SMNVEV (reference sequence).

The chain employs TRBV11-2 and TRBJ2-5; D call uncertain. CDR1 SGHAT and CDR2 FQNNGV come from the germline V gene. CDR3 length: 14 residues. V dropped 5 bases and J dropped 5 bases, with 15 bases sitting between them. The CDR3: CASSPPYTPETQYF. In DNA form, the CDR3 reads TGTGCCAGCAGCCCTCCGTACACCCCCGAGACCCAGTACTTC.

The V call is TRBV2, the J call TRBJ1-1; a possible D gene is TRBD1 (5 bases). Looked up from germline, CDR1 is SNHLY and CDR2 is FYNNEI. V was shortened by 4 bases and J by 4 bases, with 16 bases between the two germline ends. The CDR3 sequence is 15 residues long. Here the CDR3 reads CASSARGFRGTEAFF. CDR3 DNA sequence: TGTGCCAGCAGTGCCCGGGGGTTCCGGGGCACTGAAGCTTTCTTT.

The chain uses TRBV18 and TRBJ2-2; 8 nucleotides match TRBD1. Trimming removed 3 bases from V and 6 bases from J; junction bases left unmatched: 9. The length of the CDR3 is 16 residues. CDR1 is KGHSH, CDR2 LQKENI, per germline. The CDR3 protein is CASSPGQGSSAGELFF. For the CDR3, the DNA is TGTGCCAGCTCACCCGGACAGGGTAGTTCGGCCGGGGAGCTGTTTTTT.

The chain joins TRBV2 to TRBJ1-5; D unclear. Looked up from germline, CDR1 is SNHLY and CDR2 is FYNNEI. The CDR3 length is 13 residues. The ends were cut back, 7 bases at V and 2 bases at J, with 9 bases in the middle. The CDR3 is CASTKEGNQPQHF. CDR3 DNA sequence: TGTGCCAGCACTAAGGAGGGCAATCAGCCCCAGCATTTT. Full variable domain (rest looked up from reference TRBV2 and TRBJ1-5): EPEVTQTPSHQVTQMGQEVILRCVPISNHLYFYWYRQILGQKVEFLVSFYNNEISEKSEIFDDQFSVERPDGSNFTLKIRSTKLEDSAMYFCASTKEGNQPQHFGDGTRLSIL.

The V and J genes are TRBV19 and TRBJ2-2; 7 positions match TRBD1. This CDR3 has 14 residues. Germline V gene sequence: CDR1 LNHDA, CDR2 SQIVND (reference sequence). V dropped 6 bases and J dropped 7; count of bases not matched to a gene: 8. CDR3 bases: TGTGCCAGTAGCAACGACAGGGCGGGCGGGGAGCTGTTTTTT. Translating gives CASSNDRAGGELFF.

This clone has only one observation. The chain is built from TRBV7-2 and TRBJ2-2, with TRBD1 identical over 8 bases. The CDR3 has 13 amino acids. Trimming at V came to 8 bases and at J to 7 bases, leaving 6 bases not matched to a gene. CDR1 SGHTA and CDR2 FQGNSA come from the germline V gene. The CDR3 DNA reads TGTGCCAGCGGGGGACAGGCCAACGGGGAGCTGTTTTTT. The encoded protein is CASGGQANGELFF.

As DNA, the CDR3 is TGCAGCGTTGAATGGACAGGGAATGCTGAAGCTTTCTTT. Residues: CSVEWTGNAEAFF. This chain links TRBV29-1 with TRBJ1-1, with 8 positions matching TRBD1. The length of the CDR3 is 13 residues. Germline CDR1 is SQVTM and CDR2 is ANQGSEA. V trimming: 2 bases; J trimming: 6 bases; junction bases outside the gene matches: 5.

The rearrangement uses TRBV5-1 and TRBJ2-7; no definite D call. This CDR3 region has 15 residues. Trimming shortened V by 1 base and J by 8 bases, and 19 bases separated the two germline ends. Germline CDR1 is SGHRS and CDR2 is YFSETQ. The CDR3 loop is CASSLLGYALRQQYF. CDR3 nucleotides: TGCGCCAGCAGCTTGCTTGGTTATGCCCTGAGGCAGCAGTACTTC.

This clone has a handful of counts. This chain joins TRBV28 and TRBJ1-5; TRBD1 is a possible D gene (6 bases). Germline V CDR1 and CDR2: MDHEN, SYDVKM. CDR3 length equals 18 residues. Trimming pared 2 bases from V and 2 bases from J, leaving 19 bases between. The CDR3 spells CASSLRQGKGLGNQPQHF. In DNA, the CDR3 is TGTGCCAGCAGTTTACGGCAGGGGAAGGGCCTGGGCAATCAGCCCCAGCATTTT.

V gene TRBV5-4 combines with J gene TRBJ2-7; unclear D gene. The germline CDR1 and CDR2 sequences are SGHNT and YYREEE (reference sequence). V dropped 0 bases and J dropped 4 bases, with 5 bases sitting between them. This CDR3 has 12 residues. The CDR3 reads CASSLGGYEQYF. CDR3 DNA sequence: TGTGCCAGCAGCTTGGGAGGATACGAGCAGTACTTC.

This rearrangement joins TRBV9 to TRBJ1-5; weak D call: TRBD1 (5 bases). Trimming removed 4 bases at V and 0 bases at J, with 8 bases between. The germline gives CDR1 SGDLS, CDR2 YYNGEE. The CDR3 is 14 amino acids. The CDR3 spells CASSRGNSNQPQHF. The CDR3 nucleotides are TGTGCCAGCAGCAGGGGAAATAGCAATCAGCCCCAGCATTTT.

The V and J genes are TRBV5-1 and TRBJ2-1; D not resolved. Germline V CDR1 and CDR2: SGHRS, YFSETQ. The CDR3 is 15 residues long. V lost 2 bases and J 0 bases, leaving 9 bases between the germline ends. The CDR3 DNA is TGCGCCAGCAGCTTTGGACGACTCTCCTACAATGAGCAGTTCTTC. Residues: CASSFGRLSYNEQFF.

This clone has only a few counts. The chain carries TRBV6-1 and TRBJ1-1; weak D call: TRBD1 (5 bases). This CDR3 is 16 amino acids long. V gave up 4 bases and J gave up 1 base, with 16 bases separating them. Germline values: CDR1 MNHNS, CDR2 SASEGT. CDR3 amino acids: CASSGQVGAGNTEAFF. In DNA form, the CDR3 reads TGTGCCAGCAGTGGGCAAGTTGGGGCAGGGAACACTGAAGCTTTCTTT.

CDR3 residues: CASSLSGGPGELFF. The CDR3 DNA sequence: TGTGCCAGCAGCCTTTCGGGGGGGCCCGGGGAGCTGTTTTTT. The chain carries TRBV11-2 and TRBJ2-2; the match to TRBD2 covers 8 bases. The CDR3 covers 14 residues. Per the germline V gene, CDR1 is SGHAT and CDR2 is FQNNGV. Trimming removed 5 bases from V and 6 bases from J; junction bases left unmatched: 5.

The rearrangement uses TRBV6-1 and TRBJ1-2, with D possibly TRBD1 on 6 matching bases. This CDR3 spans 15 amino acids. The V gene's germline CDR1 is MNHNS and CDR2 SASEGT. V was shortened by 6 bases and J by 3 bases, with 17 bases between the two germline ends. In DNA form, the CDR3 reads TGTGCCAGCAGAGCCGACAGAGGGGGTCACTATGGCTACACCTTC. This gives the protein CASRADRGGHYGYTF.

The chain is built from TRBV11-1 and TRBJ2-1; D unresolved. V was clipped by 6 bases and J by 4 bases, with 10 bases between them. Germline CDR1 and CDR2: SGHAT and FQDESV (reference sequence). This CDR3 has 13 residues. The CDR3 reads CASSRTVYNEQFF. In DNA, the CDR3 is TGTGCCAGCAGTCGAACAGTGTACAATGAGCAGTTCTTC.

The CDR3 sequence is CASSLESRGVNNEQFF. The CDR3 nucleotides are TGTGCCAGCAGCTTAGAGTCGCGGGGGGTTAACAATGAGCAGTTCTTC. This rearrangement joins TRBV7-2 to TRBJ2-1; 8 bases map to TRBD2. Trimming cost V 1 base and J 5 bases; bases outside gene matches: 7. This CDR3 has 16 residues. The germline V gene encodes CDR1 SGHTA and CDR2 FQGNSA.

This sequence joins TRBV5-6 and TRBJ2-1; D gene unclear. V lost 2 bases, J lost 5 bases, and 5 bases lay in between. CDR1 SGHDT and CDR2 YYEEEE come from the germline V gene. The CDR3 extends over 12 amino acids. The CDR3 sequence: CASSLVNNEQFF. Written as DNA, the CDR3 is TGTGCCAGCAGCTTAGTTAACAATGAGCAGTTCTTC.

The CDR3: CASSNEEMVRTEAFF. Written as DNA, the CDR3 is TGTGCCAGCAGCAATGAGGAAATGGTACGGACTGAAGCTTTCTTT. The chain is built from TRBV28 and TRBJ1-1; D gene unclear. The germline V and J ends were trimmed by 6 bases and 5 bases, with 19 bases remaining between them. CDR1 is MDHEN and CDR2 is SYDVKM in the germline V gene. CDR3 length: 15 amino acids.